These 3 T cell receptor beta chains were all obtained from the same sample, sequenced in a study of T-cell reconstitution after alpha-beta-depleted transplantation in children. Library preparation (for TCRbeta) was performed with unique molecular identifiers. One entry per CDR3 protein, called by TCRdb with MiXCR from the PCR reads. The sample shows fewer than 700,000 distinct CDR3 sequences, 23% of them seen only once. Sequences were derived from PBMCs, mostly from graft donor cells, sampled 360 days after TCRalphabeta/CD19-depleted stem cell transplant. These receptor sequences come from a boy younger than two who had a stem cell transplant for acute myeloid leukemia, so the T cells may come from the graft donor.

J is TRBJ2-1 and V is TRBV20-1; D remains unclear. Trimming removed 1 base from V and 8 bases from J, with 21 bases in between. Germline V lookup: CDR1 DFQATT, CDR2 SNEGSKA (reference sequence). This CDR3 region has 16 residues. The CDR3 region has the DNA TGCAGTGCTAGAGGGAGACCTGGGTCGATGTTCGATGAGCAGTTCTTC. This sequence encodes CSARGRPGSMFDEQFF.

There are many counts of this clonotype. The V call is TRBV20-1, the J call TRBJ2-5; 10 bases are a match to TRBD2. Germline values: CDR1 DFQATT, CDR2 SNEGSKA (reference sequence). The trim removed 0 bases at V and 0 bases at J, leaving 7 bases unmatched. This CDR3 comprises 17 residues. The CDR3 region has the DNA TGCAGTGCTAGAGATCTGGGTAGCGGGGGGTACCAAGAGACCCAGTACTTC. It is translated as CSARDLGSGGYQETQYF.

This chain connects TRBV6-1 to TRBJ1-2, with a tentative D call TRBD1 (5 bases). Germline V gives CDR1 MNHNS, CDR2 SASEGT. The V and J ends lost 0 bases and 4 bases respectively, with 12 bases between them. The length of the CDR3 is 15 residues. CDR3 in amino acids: CASSEALAGPYGYTF. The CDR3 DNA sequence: TGTGCCAGCAGTGAAGCGTTGGCAGGGCCCTATGGCTACACCTTC.